A selection of T cell receptor beta chains follows, all from one sample in a study of blood T cell repertoires in COVID-19. Profiling relied on immunoSEQ multiplex PCR, and the TCRdb table lists in-frame clones only, not all of them. The repertoire holds around 140,000 clones, with about 85% as singletons. Sequenced input: peripheral blood. The receptors stem from a human donor with acute or convalescent COVID-19. The donor label of this sample is uncertain. Each CDR3 is given with its conserved first and last residue. D genes are given only for firm matches. Clone size is given for some rows only: seen once, a few or many times, or a class if the clone is expanded.

v_gene	j_gene	d_gene	abundance	CDR3aa	CDR3nt
TRBV12-3/TRBV12-4	TRBJ2-2	-	few	CASMERDTGELFF	TGTGCCAGCATGGAACGGGACACCGGGGAGCTGTTTTTT
TRBV5-8	TRBJ1-5	TRBD1	once	CASRGQGARYQPQHF	TGTGCCAGCAGAGGACAGGGGGCGCGTTATCAGCCCCAGCATTTT
TRBV6-2/TRBV6-3	TRBJ1-1	-	-	CASSSRQVPEAFF	TGTGCCAGCAGTTCACGACAGGTACCTGAAGCTTTCTTT
TRBV5-1	TRBJ2-1	-	few	CASSWRNEQFF	TGCGCCAGCAGCTGGAGGAATGAGCAGTTCTTC
TRBV5-6	TRBJ2-3	-	-	CASSLAVADTQYF	TGTGCCAGCAGCTTGGCCGTTGCAGATACGCAGTATTTT
TRBV6-2/TRBV6-3	TRBJ1-5	TRBD1	-	CASSPGQYSNQPQHF	TGTGCCAGCAGTCCGGGACAGTATAGCAATCAGCCCCAGCATTTT
TRBV7-2	TRBJ2-1	TRBD2	-	CASSLLPSGEQFF	TGTGCCAGCAGCTTACTCCCTAGCGGAGAGCAGTTCTTC
TRBV27	TRBJ2-7	TRBD2	few	CASSPAPTSGTYEQYF	TGTGCCAGCAGTCCCGCCCCGACTAGCGGGACCTACGAGCAGTACTTC
TRBV7-2	TRBJ1-6	-	-	CASSLRGGSDSYNSPLHF	TGTGCCAGCAGCTTAAGGGGGGGCAGTGACTCCTATAATTCACCCCTCCACTTT
TRBV25-1	TRBJ2-4	TRBD2	-	CASSEKEGGGAKNIQYF	TGTGCCAGCAGTGAAAAGGAGGGCGGGGGAGCCAAAAACATTCAGTACTTC
TRBV7-2	TRBJ2-5	-	-	CASSFVSLETQYF	TGTGCCAGCAGCTTCGTATCTCTGGAGACCCAGTACTTC
TRBV4-3	TRBJ2-7	TRBD2	-	CASSQDSGGLSYEQYF	TGCGCCAGCAGCCAAGATAGCGGGGGCCTCTCCTACGAGCAGTACTTC
TRBV19	TRBJ1-1	-	-	CASSMRGRGNTEAFF	TGTGCCAGTAGTATGAGGGGGAGAGGGAACACTGAAGCTTTCTTT
TRBV5-4	TRBJ2-5	-	-	CASSLGPRTETQYF	TGTGCCAGCAGCCTTGGGCCCAGAACGGAGACCCAGTACTTC
TRBV4-3	TRBJ2-1	-	-	CASSQVQANNEQFF	TGCGCCAGCAGCCAGGTCCAGGCCAACAATGAGCAGTTCTTC
TRBV28	TRBJ2-1	TRBD2	-	CASGGVWPYNEQFF	TGTGCCAGCGGGGGGGTGTGGCCCTACAATGAGCAGTTCTTC
TRBV18	TRBJ1-1	-	-	CASSPAGGLMNTEAFF	TGTGCCAGCTCACCAGCGGGGGGGCTCATGAACACTGAAGCTTTCTTT
TRBV12-3/TRBV12-4	TRBJ2-2	TRBD1	few	CASRSTGAGELFF	TGTGCCAGCAGATCCACAGGGGCCGGGGAGCTGTTTTTT
TRBV28	TRBJ2-2	TRBD1	once	CASSTTGSNTGELFF	TGTGCCAGCAGTACGACAGGGTCGAACACCGGGGAGCTGTTTTTT
TRBV10-3	TRBJ1-1	-	-	CAISGHGNTEAFF	TGTGCCATCAGTGGTCACGGGAACACTGAAGCTTTCTTT
TRBV30	TRBJ2-1	-	-	CAWSFSSEQFF	TGTGCCTGGAGCTTTAGCAGTGAGCAGTTCTTC
TRBV7-9	TRBJ2-2	TRBD1	once	CASSPTGGLSGELFF	TGTGCCAGCAGCCCCACAGGGGGCTTGTCCGGGGAGCTGTTTTTT
TRBV5-4	TRBJ2-5	TRBD1	-	CASSLRTGTLGFQETQYF	TGTGCCAGCAGCTTGCGGACAGGGACCCTTGGTTTCCAAGAGACCCAGTACTTC
TRBV28	TRBJ1-2	-	-	CASSFASRDNYGYTF	TGTGCCAGCAGTTTTGCTTCCAGGGATAACTATGGCTACACCTTC
TRBV9	TRBJ1-3	-	-	CASSETIQGVPGNTIYF	TGTGCCAGCAGCGAAACAATACAGGGAGTACCTGGAAACACCATATATTTT
TRBV27	TRBJ1-2	TRBD1	few	CASSSSGQGVGYTF	TGTGCCAGCAGTTCCTCTGGGCAGGGGGTTGGCTACACCTTC
TRBV5-6	TRBJ2-7	-	-	CASSPQPGAYEQYF	TGTGCCAGCAGCCCACAACCGGGGGCCTACGAGCAGTACTTC
TRBV4-3	TRBJ2-2	TRBD2	-	CASSQDSGVGELFF	TGCGCCAGCAGCCAAGATAGCGGGGTCGGGGAGCTGTTTTTT
TRBV19	TRBJ1-5	-	-	CASSMGQATGPQHF	TGTGCCAGTAGTATGGGGCAGGCGACCGGGCCCCAGCATTTT
TRBV27	TRBJ2-2	TRBD1	-	CASSPGTGWDTGELFF	TGTGCCAGCAGTCCCGGGACAGGGTGGGACACCGGGGAGCTGTTTTTT
TRBV7-2	TRBJ1-1	TRBD1	few	CASSYRGLAEAFF	TGTGCCAGCAGCTACAGGGGGTTGGCTGAAGCTTTCTTT
TRBV7-7	TRBJ2-2	-	-	CASSPQGGGYAGELFF	TGTGCTAGCAGCCCCCAAGGCGGGGGCTACGCCGGGGAGCTGTTTTTT
TRBV19	TRBJ1-1	-	-	CASSIGGADTEAFF	TGTGCCAGTAGTATAGGGGGCGCGGACACTGAAGCTTTCTTT
TRBV19	TRBJ2-5	-	-	CASSSRSETQYF	TGTGCCAGTAGTTCTAGGTCAGAGACCCAGTACTTC
TRBV7-9	TRBJ1-4	TRBD1	-	CASSMGRGNEKLFF	TGTGCCAGCTCGATGGGCAGGGGGAATGAAAAACTGTTTTTT